This TCR beta chain was recorded in a study of shared clonotypes between healthy human individuals. The method was immunoSEQ multiplex PCR; TCRdb's version includes in-frame clones alone and lacks a portion of them. The sample includes millions of clones, 90% to 95% of them seen just once. Germline CDR1 is MNHNS and CDR2 is SASEGT. V gave up 10 bases and J gave up 14 bases; unmatched junction bases: 11. The CDR3 is 13 amino acids. The chain joins TRBV6-1 to TRBJ2-1, with 13 nucleotides matching TRBD2. Material: naive CD4+ T cells sorted from blood. This sample's subset: CD45RA+ positively selected. This TCR was recovered from a man younger than 35 in good health. The CDR3 loop reads CAIAGLAGRQEFF. As DNA, the CDR3 is TGTGCCATCGCGGGACTAGCGGGGCGCCAGGAGTTCTTC.